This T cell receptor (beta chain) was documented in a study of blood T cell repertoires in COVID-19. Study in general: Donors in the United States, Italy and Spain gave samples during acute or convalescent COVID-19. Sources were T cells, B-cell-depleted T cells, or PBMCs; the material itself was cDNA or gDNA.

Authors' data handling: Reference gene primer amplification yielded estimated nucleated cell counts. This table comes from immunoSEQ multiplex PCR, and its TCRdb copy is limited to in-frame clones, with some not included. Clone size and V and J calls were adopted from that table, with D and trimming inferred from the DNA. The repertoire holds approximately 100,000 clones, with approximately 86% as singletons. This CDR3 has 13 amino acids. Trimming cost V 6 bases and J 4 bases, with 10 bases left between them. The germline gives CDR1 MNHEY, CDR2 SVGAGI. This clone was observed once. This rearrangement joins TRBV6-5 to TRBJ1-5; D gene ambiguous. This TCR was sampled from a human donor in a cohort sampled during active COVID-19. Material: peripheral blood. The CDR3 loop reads CASRGGPNQPQHF. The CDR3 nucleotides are TGTGCCAGCAGGGGAGGGCCGAATCAGCCCCAGCATTTT.